These T cell receptor beta chains were read from a single sample in a study of T and B cells in COVID-19 patients. TCRdb passed the multiplex PCR reads through MiXCR, listing each CDR3 protein once. The table lists roughly 2,200 distinct CDR3 sequences, approximately 30% of them singletons. What was sequenced was blood. The receptors were gathered from a human donor with active COVID-19. Each CDR3 is given with its conserved first and last residue. A D gene is named only where the DNA matches it firmly. Expanded clones get a size class; other rows say once, few or many, or leave the size out.

d_gene: .
j_gene: TRBJ2-7
v_gene: TRBV29-1
abundance: large
CDR3nt: TGCAGCGCCGCTTCCCTACAACAGGGCTACGAGCAGTACTTC
CDR3aa: CSAASLQQGYEQYF

d_gene: TRBD2
j_gene: TRBJ2-2
v_gene: TRBV4-1
abundance: once
CDR3nt: TGCGCCAGCAGCAGACAAGCGGGGGGGGGAACCGGGGAGCTGTTTTTT
CDR3aa: CASSRQAGGGTGELFF

d_gene: TRBD1
j_gene: TRBJ1-2
v_gene: TRBV28
abundance: few
CDR3nt: TGTGCCAGCAGTTCTCCGGGACAGGGCCCGAGCGGCTACACCTTC
CDR3aa: CASSSPGQGPSGYTF

d_gene: .
j_gene: TRBJ2-1
v_gene: TRBV6-6
abundance: medium-sized
CDR3nt: TGTGCCAGCAGTTCCCTGGGGGGCTACAATGAGCAGTTCTTC
CDR3aa: CASSSLGGYNEQFF

d_gene: .
j_gene: TRBJ2-7
v_gene: TRBV5-1
abundance: .
CDR3nt: TGCGCCAGCCGGCGTGAAGGCGAGCAGTACTTC
CDR3aa: CASRREGEQYF

d_gene: .
j_gene: TRBJ2-7
v_gene: TRBV6-1
abundance: .
CDR3nt: TGTGCCAGCAGGGGGGAGAGGTACGAGCAGTACTTC
CDR3aa: CASRGERYEQYF

d_gene: .
j_gene: TRBJ1-1
v_gene: TRBV20-1
abundance: once
CDR3nt: TGCAGTGCTAGAGACAGGGATAGAACTGAAGCTTTCTTT
CDR3aa: CSARDRDRTEAFF

d_gene: .
j_gene: TRBJ1-6
v_gene: TRBV30
abundance: medium-sized
CDR3nt: TGTGCCTGGAGTCGAGGGCCGAGCTCCTATAATTCACCCCTCCACTTT
CDR3aa: CAWSRGPSSYNSPLHF

d_gene: .
j_gene: TRBJ2-3
v_gene: TRBV30
abundance: medium-sized
CDR3nt: TGTGCCTGGAGCGGGGGAAGTACAGATACGCAGTATTTT
CDR3aa: CAWSGGSTDTQYF

d_gene: TRBD1
j_gene: TRBJ1-5
v_gene: TRBV7-2
abundance: .
CDR3nt: TGTGCCAGCAGCCCCACAGGGGGCGTGGGTCAGCCCCAGCATTTT
CDR3aa: CASSPTGGVGQPQHF

d_gene: TRBD1
j_gene: TRBJ1-5
v_gene: TRBV6-6
abundance: medium-sized
CDR3nt: TGTGCCAGCAGCCCCGGACAGGGCGGCAATCAGCCCCAGCATTTT
CDR3aa: CASSPGQGGNQPQHF

d_gene: TRBD1
j_gene: TRBJ1-4
v_gene: TRBV15
abundance: medium-sized
CDR3nt: TGTGCCACCAGCAGAGGGACAGGGGGGAAAGAAAAACTGTTTTTT
CDR3aa: CATSRGTGGKEKLFF

d_gene: .
j_gene: TRBJ1-1
v_gene: TRBV29-1
abundance: medium-sized
CDR3nt: TGCAGCGCTATGGGGGGCAGCACTGAAGCTTTCTTT
CDR3aa: CSAMGGSTEAFF

d_gene: TRBD1
j_gene: TRBJ2-2
v_gene: TRBV19
abundance: large
CDR3nt: TGTGCCAGTAGAGGCAGGGGGAAAGGAACGAACACCGGGGAGCTGTTTTTT
CDR3aa: CASRGRGKGTNTGELFF

d_gene: .
j_gene: TRBJ1-2
v_gene: TRBV19
abundance: .
CDR3nt: TGTGCCAGTAGTCCGGGGGGCGCAGTCTATGGCTACACCTTC
CDR3aa: CASSPGGAVYGYTF

d_gene: .
j_gene: TRBJ2-2
v_gene: TRBV5-1
abundance: medium-sized
CDR3nt: TGCGCCAGCAGCTTGGGGTTCGGGGAGAAGGGGGAGCTGTTTTTT
CDR3aa: CASSLGFGEKGELFF

d_gene: .
j_gene: TRBJ1-1
v_gene: TRBV10-2
abundance: .
CDR3nt: TGCGCCAGCAGAGGGGGGCAACTGAACACTGAAGCTTTCTTT
CDR3aa: CASRGGQLNTEAFF

d_gene: .
j_gene: TRBJ2-1
v_gene: TRBV20-1
abundance: .
CDR3nt: TGCAGTGCTAGAGCCGAAAGCTCCTACAATGAGCAGTTCTTC
CDR3aa: CSARAESSYNEQFF

d_gene: .
j_gene: TRBJ2-7
v_gene: TRBV30
abundance: .
CDR3nt: TGTGCCTGGAGTGGCAGGAGAAATCCCTACGAGCAGTACTTC
CDR3aa: CAWSGRRNPYEQYF

d_gene: TRBD2
j_gene: TRBJ2-3
v_gene: TRBV4-2
abundance: .
CDR3nt: TGTGCCAGCAGCTCCTCCGGGACTAGCGGGGGCGATACGCAGTATTTT
CDR3aa: CASSSSGTSGGDTQYF

d_gene: TRBD1
j_gene: TRBJ2-7
v_gene: TRBV5-5
abundance: medium-sized
CDR3nt: TGTGCCAGCAGCTTGGGGGGGCAGGGGGCCTACGAGCAGTACTTC
CDR3aa: CASSLGGQGAYEQYF

d_gene: .
j_gene: TRBJ2-1
v_gene: TRBV11-3
abundance: .
CDR3nt: TGTGCCAGCAGCTTAGAGGGATCCGACTACAATGAGCAGTTCTTC
CDR3aa: CASSLEGSDYNEQFF

d_gene: .
j_gene: TRBJ1-5
v_gene: TRBV6-1
abundance: medium-sized
CDR3nt: TGTGCCAGCAGTGGCCGGGACATTAGCAATCAGCCCCAGCATTTT
CDR3aa: CASSGRDISNQPQHF

d_gene: TRBD1
j_gene: TRBJ2-7
v_gene: TRBV5-6
abundance: medium-sized
CDR3nt: TGTGCCAGCAGCTCGGGACAGGGGACCTACGAGCAGTACTTC
CDR3aa: CASSSGQGTYEQYF

d_gene: .
j_gene: TRBJ1-1
v_gene: TRBV20-1
abundance: .
CDR3nt: TGCAGTGCTAGAGATGTGCTCGACACTGAAGCTTTCTTT
CDR3aa: CSARDVLDTEAFF

d_gene: .
j_gene: TRBJ1-3
v_gene: TRBV13
abundance: medium-sized
CDR3nt: TGTGCCAGCAGCCCTCCCGGGACGAGTGGAAACACCATATATTTT
CDR3aa: CASSPPGTSGNTIYF

d_gene: .
j_gene: TRBJ2-5
v_gene: TRBV9
abundance: .
CDR3nt: TGTGCCAGCAGCGTAGATGGTTACGAGACCCAGTACTTC
CDR3aa: CASSVDGYETQYF

d_gene: .
j_gene: TRBJ2-7
v_gene: TRBV20-1
abundance: .
CDR3nt: TGCAGTGCTAGGGACCCAACATGGCCAGTCTACGAGCAGTACTTC
CDR3aa: CSARDPTWPVYEQYF

d_gene: .
j_gene: TRBJ2-5
v_gene: TRBV5-4
abundance: medium-sized
CDR3nt: TGTGCCAGCAGCCTGGGCCTGGGCGGGGGCGAAGAGACCCAGTACTTC
CDR3aa: CASSLGLGGGEETQYF

d_gene: TRBD1
j_gene: TRBJ2-2
v_gene: TRBV6-5
abundance: medium-sized
CDR3nt: TGTGCCAGCACCGTACAGGGGGCGGACACCGGGGAGCTGTTTTTT
CDR3aa: CASTVQGADTGELFF

d_gene: .
j_gene: TRBJ1-6
v_gene: TRBV4-2
abundance: .
CDR3nt: TGTGCCAGCAGCCAAGGGCAGGGGAATTCACCCCTCCACTTT
CDR3aa: CASSQGQGNSPLHF

d_gene: TRBD2
j_gene: TRBJ2-1
v_gene: TRBV19
abundance: large
CDR3nt: TGTGCCAGTAGTATTACCCGTAGCGGGGGGGCCAATGAGCAGTTCTTC
CDR3aa: CASSITRSGGANEQFF

d_gene: .
j_gene: TRBJ2-1
v_gene: TRBV29-1
abundance: large
CDR3nt: TGCAGCGTTGAAGAGAACCAGCGGGCCAATGAGCAGTTCTTC
CDR3aa: CSVEENQRANEQFF

d_gene: .
j_gene: TRBJ2-3
v_gene: TRBV7-6
abundance: .
CDR3nt: TGTGCCAGCAGCTTGTGGGCAGATACGCAGTATTTT
CDR3aa: CASSLWADTQYF

d_gene: TRBD1
j_gene: TRBJ1-4
v_gene: TRBV20-1
abundance: .
CDR3nt: TGCAGTGCCGGGGTCCGGACAGGGGGCGATGAAAAACTGTTTTTT
CDR3aa: CSAGVRTGGDEKLFF

d_gene: .
j_gene: TRBJ2-5
v_gene: TRBV5-6
abundance: .
CDR3nt: TGTGCCAGCAGCTCTCGGGGGACAGCGACTCAAGAGACCCAGTACTTC
CDR3aa: CASSSRGTATQETQYF

d_gene: .
j_gene: TRBJ2-7
v_gene: TRBV20-1
abundance: .
CDR3nt: TGCAGTGCTAGAGAACTTTCAAGCGGACCCTTTTACGAGCAGTACTTC
CDR3aa: CSARELSSGPFYEQYF

d_gene: .
j_gene: TRBJ1-2
v_gene: TRBV6-6
abundance: .
CDR3nt: TGTGCCAGCAGCTCGGGTAGGATCTATGGCTACACCTTC
CDR3aa: CASSSGRIYGYTF

d_gene: TRBD2
j_gene: TRBJ2-7
v_gene: TRBV6-5
abundance: large
CDR3nt: TGTGCCAGCAGTTACGAGGGAGGGCCCTACGAGCAGTACTTC
CDR3aa: CASSYEGGPYEQYF

d_gene: TRBD1
j_gene: TRBJ2-3
v_gene: TRBV20-1
abundance: medium-sized
CDR3nt: TGCAGTGCGGTGGACAGGGTGAGCACAGATACGCAGTATTTT
CDR3aa: CSAVDRVSTDTQYF

d_gene: .
j_gene: TRBJ1-2
v_gene: TRBV6-5
abundance: few
CDR3nt: TGTGCCAGCAGTTCTAATTGGGGCTACACCTTC
CDR3aa: CASSSNWGYTF

d_gene: .
j_gene: TRBJ2-7
v_gene: TRBV4-3
abundance: few
CDR3nt: TGCGCCAGCAGCCAAACAGGGTACGGCGACGAGCAGTACTTC
CDR3aa: CASSQTGYGDEQYF

d_gene: .
j_gene: TRBJ1-1
v_gene: TRBV5-4
abundance: .
CDR3nt: TGTGCCAGCAGCTTGGACCTGAACACTGAAGCTTTCTTT
CDR3aa: CASSLDLNTEAFF

d_gene: .
j_gene: TRBJ1-2
v_gene: TRBV5-4
abundance: medium-sized
CDR3nt: TGTGCCAGCTATTCGGGGCTGGGAAACTATGGCTACACCTTC
CDR3aa: CASYSGLGNYGYTF

d_gene: .
j_gene: TRBJ2-4
v_gene: TRBV19
abundance: large
CDR3nt: TGTGCCAGTAGTATTGGGCAGGACGCCAAAAACATTCAGTACTTC
CDR3aa: CASSIGQDAKNIQYF

d_gene: .
j_gene: TRBJ2-1
v_gene: TRBV6-2/TRBV6-3
abundance: medium-sized
CDR3nt: TGTGCCAGCAGTTACGGGACACTTAGCGGCGAGCAGTTCTTC
CDR3aa: CASSYGTLSGEQFF

d_gene: TRBD1
j_gene: TRBJ2-2
v_gene: TRBV7-9
abundance: few
CDR3nt: TGTGCCAGCAGCTTAGTTGGGACAGGGTCCACCGGGGAGCTGTTTTTT
CDR3aa: CASSLVGTGSTGELFF

d_gene: TRBD1
j_gene: TRBJ2-7
v_gene: TRBV7-6
abundance: few
CDR3nt: TGTGCCAGCAGCTTAATGGGACAGGGGGCTTCCTACGAGCAGTACTTC
CDR3aa: CASSLMGQGASYEQYF

d_gene: TRBD1
j_gene: TRBJ1-1
v_gene: TRBV27
abundance: medium-sized
CDR3nt: TGTGCCAGCAGTTCCGGGACAGGGGTCACTGAAGCTTTCTTT
CDR3aa: CASSSGTGVTEAFF

d_gene: .
j_gene: TRBJ1-1
v_gene: TRBV24-1
abundance: medium-sized
CDR3nt: TGTGCCACCAGGGCCAGGGGGAACACTGAAGCTTTCTTT
CDR3aa: CATRARGNTEAFF

d_gene: TRBD2
j_gene: TRBJ2-1
v_gene: TRBV29-1
abundance: large
CDR3nt: TGCAGCGGGGGCGGGGGGAGTGTCGATGAGCAGTTCTTC
CDR3aa: CSGGGGSVDEQFF

d_gene: .
j_gene: TRBJ2-7
v_gene: TRBV5-5
abundance: medium-sized
CDR3nt: TGTGCCAGCAGCTTGGTTGGGGGCGCGCACGAGCAGTACTTC
CDR3aa: CASSLVGGAHEQYF

d_gene: .
j_gene: TRBJ1-5
v_gene: TRBV10-3
abundance: .
CDR3nt: TGTGCCATCAGTGAGAGGGGGGGCGATCAGCCCCAGCATTTT
CDR3aa: CAISERGGDQPQHF